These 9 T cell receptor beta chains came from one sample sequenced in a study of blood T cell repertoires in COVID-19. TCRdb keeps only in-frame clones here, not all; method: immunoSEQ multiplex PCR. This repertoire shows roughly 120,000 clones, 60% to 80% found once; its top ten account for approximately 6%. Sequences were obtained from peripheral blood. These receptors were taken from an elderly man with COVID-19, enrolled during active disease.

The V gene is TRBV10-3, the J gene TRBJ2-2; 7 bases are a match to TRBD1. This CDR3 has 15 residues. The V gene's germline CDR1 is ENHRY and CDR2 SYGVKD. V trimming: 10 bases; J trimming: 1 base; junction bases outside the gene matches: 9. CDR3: CATTGADWNTGELFF. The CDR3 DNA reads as TGTGCCACCACAGGGGCGGACTGGAACACCGGGGAGCTGTTTTTT.

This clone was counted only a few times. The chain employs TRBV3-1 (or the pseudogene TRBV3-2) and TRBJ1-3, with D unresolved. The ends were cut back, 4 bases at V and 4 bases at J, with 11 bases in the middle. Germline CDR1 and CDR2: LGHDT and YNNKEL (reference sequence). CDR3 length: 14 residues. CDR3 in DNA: TGTGCCAGCAGCCCAGGTACGGGGGGAAACACCATATATTTT. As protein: CASSPGTGGNTIYF.

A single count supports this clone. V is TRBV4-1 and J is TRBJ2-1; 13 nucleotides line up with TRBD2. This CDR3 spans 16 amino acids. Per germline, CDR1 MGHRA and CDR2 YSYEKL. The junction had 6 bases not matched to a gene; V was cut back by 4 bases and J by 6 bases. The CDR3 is CASSRSLAGGGNEQFF. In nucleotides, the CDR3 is TGCGCCAGCAGCCGATCACTAGCGGGAGGGGGCAATGAGCAGTTCTTC.

CDR3 loop: CATSRDRDDEQFF. The CDR3 bases are TGTGCCACCAGCAGAGATCGGGATGATGAGCAGTTCTTC. The chain links TRBV15 to TRBJ2-1; possibly TRBD2 for D (5 bases). V lost 0 bases to trimming and J lost 8 bases, with 8 bases between them. The CDR3 length is 13 residues. Germline V lookup: CDR1 LNHNV, CDR2 YYDKDF (reference sequence).

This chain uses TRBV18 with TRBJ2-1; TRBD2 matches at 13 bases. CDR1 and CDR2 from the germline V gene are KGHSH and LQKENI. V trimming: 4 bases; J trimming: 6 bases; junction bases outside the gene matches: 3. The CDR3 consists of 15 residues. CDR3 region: CASSLGTSGTNEQFF. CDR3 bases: TGTGCCAGCTCACTCGGGACTAGCGGGACCAATGAGCAGTTCTTC.

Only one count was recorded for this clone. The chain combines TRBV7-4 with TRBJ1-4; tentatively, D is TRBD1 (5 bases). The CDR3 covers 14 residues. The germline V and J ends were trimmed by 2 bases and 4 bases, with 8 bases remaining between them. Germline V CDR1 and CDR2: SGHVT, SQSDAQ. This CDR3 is CASSLRQFNEKLFF. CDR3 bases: TGTGCCAGCAGCTTACGACAGTTTAATGAAAAACTGTTTTTT.

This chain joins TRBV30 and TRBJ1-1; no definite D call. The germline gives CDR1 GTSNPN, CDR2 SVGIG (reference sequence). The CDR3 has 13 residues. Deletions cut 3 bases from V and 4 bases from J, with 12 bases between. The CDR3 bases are TGTGCCTGGAGGCACGGCGGAGGCACTGAAGCTTTCTTT. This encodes CAWRHGGGTEAFF.

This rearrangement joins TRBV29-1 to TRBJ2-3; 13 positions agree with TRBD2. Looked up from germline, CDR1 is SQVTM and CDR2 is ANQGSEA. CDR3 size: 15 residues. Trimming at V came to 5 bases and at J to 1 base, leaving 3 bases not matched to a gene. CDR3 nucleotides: TGCAGCGTTCGCGGACTAGCGGGAGGCACAGATACGCAGTATTTT. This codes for CSVRGLAGGTDTQYF.

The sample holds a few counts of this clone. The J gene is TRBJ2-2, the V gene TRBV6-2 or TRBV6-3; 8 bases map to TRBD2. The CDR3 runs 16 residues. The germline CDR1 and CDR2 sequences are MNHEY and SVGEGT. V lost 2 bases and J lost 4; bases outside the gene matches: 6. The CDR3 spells CASSYGVAGFTGELFF. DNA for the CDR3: TGTGCCAGCAGTTACGGGGTAGCGGGGTTCACCGGGGAGCTGTTTTTT.